This TCR beta chain was identified during a study of regulatory dendritic cells for organ transplantation. The study, taken as a whole, reports: The authors noted considerable between-person heterogeneity in alloreactive memory CD8+ cells.

As for this clone: Its antigen is not known.

The CDR3 has 13 amino acids. Trimming at V came to 6 bases and at J to 8 bases, leaving 3 bases not matched to a gene. TCRdb keeps only in-frame clones here, not all; method: immunoSEQ multiplex PCR. The sample includes tens of thousands of clones, around three quarters of them seen just once. The source is a human donor in good health. The sample taken for sequencing was memory CD4+ T cells from blood. The subset was: CD45RO+ memory T cells. V usage is TRBV23-1 and J usage is TRBJ2-5; the match to TRBD2 covers 13 bases. TRBV23-1 is an open reading frame whose function is uncertain. As DNA, the CDR3 is TGCGCCAGCAGGACTAGCGGGGGGCCCACCCAGTACTTC. This gives the protein CASRTSGGPTQYF.